This entry is about one T cell receptor beta chain. No antigen is known for it. No treatment had been given to any patient before thyroid surgery. The CDR3 length is 18 residues. V was trimmed by 2 bases and J by 4 bases, leaving 21 bases between them. Germline-derived CDR1 and CDR2 are MNHNY and SVGAGI (reference sequence). TCRdb re-analyzed the PCR reads using MiXCR. The data hold tens of thousands of clones, with roughly a quarter observed a single time. The data stem from a study of metastatic and nonmetastatic thyroid tumors. About the study: Comparative analysis of repertoires was undertaken across blood and tumor or nodule tissue obtained from malignant and benign thyroid patients. Overall study findings and caveats: Reports indicated that malignant thyroid tumors showed significantly higher TCR beta diversity than benign nodules did, in blood and tumor.

V usage is TRBV6-6 and J usage is TRBJ1-3; no reliable D call. The TCR was taken from a female donor with papillary thyroid cancer or a benign thyroid nodule (not recorded which). Some clones in this sample may be carry-over from other donors' samples. The sequenced material came from blood. The CDR3 coding sequence is TGTGCCAGCAGTTACCTCCCTCAGGCAGTGGTATCCGGAAACACCATATATTTT. Translating gives CASSYLPQAVVSGNTIYF.